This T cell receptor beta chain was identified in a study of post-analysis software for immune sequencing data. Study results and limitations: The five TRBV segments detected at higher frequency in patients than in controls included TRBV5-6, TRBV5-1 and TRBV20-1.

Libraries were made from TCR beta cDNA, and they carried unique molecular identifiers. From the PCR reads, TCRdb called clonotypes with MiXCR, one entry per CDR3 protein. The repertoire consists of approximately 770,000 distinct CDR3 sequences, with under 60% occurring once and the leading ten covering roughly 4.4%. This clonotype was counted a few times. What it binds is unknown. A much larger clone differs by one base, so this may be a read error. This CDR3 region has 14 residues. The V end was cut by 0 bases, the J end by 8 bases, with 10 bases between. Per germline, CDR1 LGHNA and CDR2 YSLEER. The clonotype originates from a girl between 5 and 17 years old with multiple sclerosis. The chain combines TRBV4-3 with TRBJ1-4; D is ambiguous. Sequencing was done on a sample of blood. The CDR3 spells CASSQDVRWEKLFF. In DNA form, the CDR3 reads TGCGCCAGCAGCCAAGATGTAAGGTGGGAAAAACTGTTTTTT.